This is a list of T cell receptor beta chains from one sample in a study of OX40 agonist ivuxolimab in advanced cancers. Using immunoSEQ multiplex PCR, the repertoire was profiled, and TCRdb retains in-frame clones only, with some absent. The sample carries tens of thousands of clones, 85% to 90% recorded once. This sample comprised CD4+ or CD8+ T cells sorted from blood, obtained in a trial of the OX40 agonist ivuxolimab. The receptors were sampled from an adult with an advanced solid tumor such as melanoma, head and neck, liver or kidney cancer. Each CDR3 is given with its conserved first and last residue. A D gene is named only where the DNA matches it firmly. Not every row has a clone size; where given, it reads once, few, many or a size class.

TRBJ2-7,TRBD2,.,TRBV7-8,CASSLGKAGVGEQYF,TGTGCCAGCAGCTTGGGAAAGGCGGGAGTGGGCGAGCAGTACTTC
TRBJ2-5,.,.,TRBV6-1,CASRGPETQYF,TGTGCCAGCAGGGGTCCGGAGACCCAGTACTTC
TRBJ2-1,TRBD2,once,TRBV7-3,CASSLAGVPYNEQFF,TGTGCCAGCAGCCTGGCGGGGGTCCCGTACAATGAGCAGTTCTTC
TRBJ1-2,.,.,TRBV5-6,CASSLGEEVYGYTF,TGTGCCAGCAGCCTTGGCGAGGAAGTCTATGGCTACACCTTC
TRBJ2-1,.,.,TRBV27,CASTLRLQRGSYNEQFF,TGTGCCAGCACCCTACGTCTTCAGAGGGGATCCTACAATGAGCAGTTCTTC
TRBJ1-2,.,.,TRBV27,CASRRSTSYNGYTF,TGTGCCAGCAGACGGAGCACGTCCTATAATGGCTACACCTTC
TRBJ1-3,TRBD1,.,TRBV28,CASGAGTGGKGNTIYF,TGTGCCAGCGGGGCCGGGACAGGGGGCAAAGGAAACACCATATATTTT
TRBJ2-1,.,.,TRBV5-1,CASSLGQGGRGQFF,TGCGCCAGCAGCTTGGGGCAGGGTGGCCGTGGGCAGTTCTTC
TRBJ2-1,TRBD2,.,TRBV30,CAWSVASGTVNEQFF,TGTGCCTGGAGTGTGGCTAGCGGGACGGTCAATGAGCAGTTCTTC
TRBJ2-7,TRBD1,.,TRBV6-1,CASTRTDRGYEQYF,TGTGCCAGCACCCGAACGGACAGGGGTTACGAGCAGTACTTC
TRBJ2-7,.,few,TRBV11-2,CASSMIRGGYEQYF,TGTGCCAGCAGCATGATCCGGGGAGGCTACGAGCAGTACTTC
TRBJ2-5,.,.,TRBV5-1,CASSFGREETQYF,TGCGCCAGCAGCTTTGGCCGAGAGGAGACCCAGTACTTC
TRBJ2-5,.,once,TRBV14,CASSPYQGNQETQYF,TGTGCCAGCAGCCCCTACCAGGGGAATCAAGAGACCCAGTACTTC
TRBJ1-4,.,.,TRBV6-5,CASRSPANEKLFF,TGTGCCAGTCGTTCGCCAGCTAATGAAAAACTGTTTTTT
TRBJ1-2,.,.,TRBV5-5,CASSFADGGYTF,TGTGCCAGCAGCTTTGCCGACGGCGGCTACACCTTC
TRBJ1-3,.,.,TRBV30,CAGYREGSGNTIYF,TGTGCCGGATACAGGGAAGGGTCTGGAAACACCATATATTTT
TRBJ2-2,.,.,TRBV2,CASSQSSGSGGELFF,TGTGCCAGCAGTCAGAGCTCAGGGTCGGGCGGGGAGCTGTTTTTT
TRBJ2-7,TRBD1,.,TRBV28,CASSLGTGQYEQYF,TGTGCCAGCAGTTTAGGGACAGGGCAATACGAGCAGTACTTC
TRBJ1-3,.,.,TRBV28,CASSPNQDIGNTIYF,TGTGCCAGCAGTCCAAACCAGGACATTGGAAACACCATATATTTT
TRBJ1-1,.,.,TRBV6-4,CASRAYGGTEAFF,TGTGCCAGCAGGGCTTATGGGGGGACTGAAGCTTTCTTT
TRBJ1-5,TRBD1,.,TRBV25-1,CARTRDRVGVKPQHF,TGTGCCAGAACCCGGGACAGAGTTGGTGTAAAGCCCCAGCATTTT
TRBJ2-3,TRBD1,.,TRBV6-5,CASKNRGLSTDTQYF,TGTGCCAGCAAGAACAGGGGGCTGAGCACAGATACGCAGTATTTT
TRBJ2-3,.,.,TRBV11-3,CASSFAGATDTQYF,TGTGCCAGCAGCTTCGCGGGGGCCACAGATACGCAGTATTTT
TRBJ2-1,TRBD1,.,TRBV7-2,CASSLGTGALYEQFF,TGTGCCAGCAGCTTAGGTACAGGGGCCCTCTATGAGCAGTTCTTC
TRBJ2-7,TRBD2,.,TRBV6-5,CASKAGLNSYEQYF,TGTGCCAGCAAAGCGGGACTTAACTCCTACGAGCAGTACTTC
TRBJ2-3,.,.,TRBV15,CATSRPRGRAAADTQYF,TGTGCCACCAGCAGACCCCGCGGAAGGGCGGCCGCAGATACGCAGTATTTT
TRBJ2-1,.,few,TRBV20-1,CSVLLDEQFF,TGCAGTGTCCTTCTTGATGAGCAGTTCTTC
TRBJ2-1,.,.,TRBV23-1,CASSQSMVATLRRIYNEQFF,TGCGCCAGCAGTCAATCCATGGTGGCGACCCTAAGGAGGATCTACAATGAGCAGTTCTTC
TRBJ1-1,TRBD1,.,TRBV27,CASRTDRKGTEAFF,TGTGCCAGCAGGACGGACAGGAAGGGAACTGAAGCTTTCTTT
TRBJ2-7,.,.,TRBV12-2,CASRLARREQYF,TGTGCAAGTCGCTTAGCTCGACGCGAGCAGTACTTC
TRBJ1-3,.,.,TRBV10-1,CASRPASGNTIYF,TGCGCCAGTCGACCGGCCTCTGGAAACACCATATATTTT
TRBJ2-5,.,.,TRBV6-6,CASSYVGGRSGSQYF,TGTGCCAGCAGTTACGTAGGGGGGCGGTCCGGGAGCCAGTACTTC
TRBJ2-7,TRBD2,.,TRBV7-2,CASSLAASGRSYEQYF,TGTGCCAGCAGCTTAGCCGCTAGCGGGAGATCCTACGAGCAGTACTTC
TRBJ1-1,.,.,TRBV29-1,CSVEALPEAFF,TGCAGCGTTGAGGCTCTCCCTGAAGCTTTCTTT
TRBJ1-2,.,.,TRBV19,CASSIDRWGGGYTF,TGTGCCAGTAGTATAGATCGGTGGGGCGGAGGCTACACCTTC
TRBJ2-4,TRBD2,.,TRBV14,CASSLAGGNIQYF,TGTGCCAGCAGCCTAGCGGGAGGAAACATTCAGTACTTC
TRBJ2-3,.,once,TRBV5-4,CASKRFGLHTDTQYF,TGTGCCAGCAAGAGATTCGGACTCCACACAGATACGCAGTATTTT
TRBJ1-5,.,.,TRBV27,CASSLRGTDSNQPQHF,TGTGCCAGCAGTTTGAGGGGGACCGATAGCAATCAGCCCCAGCATTTT
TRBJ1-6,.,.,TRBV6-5,CASSVDRGSPLHF,TGTGCCAGCAGTGTGGACCGAGGATCCCCCCTCCACTTT
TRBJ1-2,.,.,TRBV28,CASSLRNYGYTF,TGTGCCAGCAGTTTAAGAAATTATGGCTACACCTTC
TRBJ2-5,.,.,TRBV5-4,CASSVQGLETQYF,TGTGCCAGCAGCGTACAGGGTCTGGAAACCCAGTACTTC
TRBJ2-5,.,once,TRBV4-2,CASSQEGRLQETQYF,TGTGCCAGCAGCCAAGAGGGACGGCTCCAAGAGACCCAGTACTTC
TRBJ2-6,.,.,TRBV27,CASSLGWWATSSGANVLTF,TGTGCCAGCAGTTTAGGGTGGTGGGCCACCAGCTCTGGGGCCAACGTCCTGACTTTC
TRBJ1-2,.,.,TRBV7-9,CASSWVGANYGYTF,TGTGCCAGCAGCTGGGTGGGAGCTAACTATGGCTACACCTTC
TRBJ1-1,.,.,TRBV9,CASSPRGGVNTEAFF,TGTGCCAGCAGCCCACGCGGGGGGGTGAACACTGAAGCTTTCTTT
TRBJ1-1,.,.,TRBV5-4,CASSPGGRMNTEAFF,TGTGCCAGCAGCCCTGGAGGGCGGATGAACACTGAAGCTTTCTTT
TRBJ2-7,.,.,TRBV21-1,CASSIVSTSSYEQYF,TGTGCCAGCAGCATAGTGAGCACGAGCTCCTACGAGCAGTACTTC
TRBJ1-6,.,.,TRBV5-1,CASSLAGRSGSPLHF,TGCGCCAGCAGCCTGGCGGGACGAAGTGGTTCACCCCTCCACTTT
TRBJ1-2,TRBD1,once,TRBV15,CATSREGQDEFYGYTF,TGTGCCACCAGCAGAGAGGGACAGGATGAGTTCTATGGCTACACCTTC
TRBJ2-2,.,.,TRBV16,CASSPRGQLRSGELFF,TGTGCCAGCAGCCCAAGAGGACAGCTCCGTAGCGGGGAGCTGTTTTTT